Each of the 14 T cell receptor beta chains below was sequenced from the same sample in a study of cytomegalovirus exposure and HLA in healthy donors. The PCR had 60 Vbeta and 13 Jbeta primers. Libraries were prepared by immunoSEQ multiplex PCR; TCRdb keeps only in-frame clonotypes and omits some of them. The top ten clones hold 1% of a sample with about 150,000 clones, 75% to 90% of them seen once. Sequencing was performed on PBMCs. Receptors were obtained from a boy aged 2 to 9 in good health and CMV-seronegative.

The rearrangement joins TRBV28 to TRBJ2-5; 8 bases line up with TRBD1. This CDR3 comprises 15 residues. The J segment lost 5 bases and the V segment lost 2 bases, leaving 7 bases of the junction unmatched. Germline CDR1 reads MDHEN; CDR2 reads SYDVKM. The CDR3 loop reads CASSLPRGRKETQYF. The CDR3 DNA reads TGTGCCAGCAGTTTACCCAGGGGGCGGAAGGAGACCCAGTACTTC.

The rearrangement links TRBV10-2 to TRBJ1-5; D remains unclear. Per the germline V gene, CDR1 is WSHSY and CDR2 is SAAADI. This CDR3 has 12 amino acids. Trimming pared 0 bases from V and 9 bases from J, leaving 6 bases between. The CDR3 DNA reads TGCGCCAGCAGTGAGTCCCTAAGGCCCCAGCATTTT. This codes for CASSESLRPQHF.

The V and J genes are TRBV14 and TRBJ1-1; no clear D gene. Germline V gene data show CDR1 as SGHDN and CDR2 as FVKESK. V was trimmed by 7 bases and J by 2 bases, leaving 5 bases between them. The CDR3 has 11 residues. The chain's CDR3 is CASTSNTEAFF. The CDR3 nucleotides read TGTGCCAGCACGAGCAACACTGAAGCTTTCTTT.

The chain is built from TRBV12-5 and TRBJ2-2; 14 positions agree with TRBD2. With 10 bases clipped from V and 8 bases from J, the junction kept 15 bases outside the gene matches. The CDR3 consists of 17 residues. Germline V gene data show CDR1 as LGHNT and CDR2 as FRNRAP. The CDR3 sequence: CATLLNRLAGGVGELFF. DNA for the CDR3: TGTGCTACCCTCCTTAATAGACTAGCGGGGGGGGTAGGGGAGCTGTTTTTT.

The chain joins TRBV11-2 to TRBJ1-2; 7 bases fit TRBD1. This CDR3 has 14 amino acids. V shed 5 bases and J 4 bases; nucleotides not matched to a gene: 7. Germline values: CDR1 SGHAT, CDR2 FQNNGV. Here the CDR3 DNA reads TGTGCCAGCAGCCCGAGACAGGGATCCTATGGCTACACCTTC. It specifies CASSPRQGSYGYTF.

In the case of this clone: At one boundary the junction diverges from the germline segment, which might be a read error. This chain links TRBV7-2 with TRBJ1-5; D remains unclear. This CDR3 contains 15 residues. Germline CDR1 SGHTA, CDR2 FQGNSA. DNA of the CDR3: TGTGCCAGCAGCTTAAGAGGTGGTAGCGATCAGCCCCAGCATTTT. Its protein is CASSLRGGSDQPQHF.

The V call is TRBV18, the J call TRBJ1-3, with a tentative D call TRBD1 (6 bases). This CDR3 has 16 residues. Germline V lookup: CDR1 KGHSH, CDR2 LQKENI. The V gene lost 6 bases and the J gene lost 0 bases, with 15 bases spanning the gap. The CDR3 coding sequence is TGTGCCAGCTCCCAAAGACAGGCCGGCTCTGGAAACACCATATATTTT. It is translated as CASSQRQAGSGNTIYF.

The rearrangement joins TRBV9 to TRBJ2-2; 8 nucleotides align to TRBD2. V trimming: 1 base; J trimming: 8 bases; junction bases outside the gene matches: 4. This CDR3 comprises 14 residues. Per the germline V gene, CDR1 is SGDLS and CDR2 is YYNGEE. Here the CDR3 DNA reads TGTGCCAGCAGCGTATTCGCGGGGGGAGGGGAGCTGTTTTTT. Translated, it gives CASSVFAGGGELFF.

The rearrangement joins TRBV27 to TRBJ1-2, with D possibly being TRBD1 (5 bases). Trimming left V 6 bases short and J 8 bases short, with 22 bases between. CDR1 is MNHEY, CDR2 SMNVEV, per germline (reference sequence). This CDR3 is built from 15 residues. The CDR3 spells CASSPEWGGVGGYTF. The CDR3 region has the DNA TGTGCCAGCAGCCCCGAATGGGGGGGTGTAGGAGGCTACACCTTC.

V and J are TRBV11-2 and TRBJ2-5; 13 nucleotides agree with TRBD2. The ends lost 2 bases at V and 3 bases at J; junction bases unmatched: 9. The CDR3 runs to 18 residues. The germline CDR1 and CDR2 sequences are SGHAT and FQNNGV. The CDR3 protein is CASSLRDAGLAGEETQYF. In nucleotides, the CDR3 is TGTGCCAGCAGCTTACGAGATGCTGGACTAGCGGGAGAAGAGACCCAGTACTTC. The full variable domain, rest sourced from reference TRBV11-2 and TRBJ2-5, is EAGVAQSPRYKIIEKRQSVAFWCNPISGHATLYWYQQILGQGPKLLIQFQNNGVVDDSQLPKDRFSAERLKGVDSTLKIQPAKLEDSAVYLCASSLRDAGLAGEETQYFGPGTRLLVL.

CDR3 amino acids: CASRTLTEYNSPLHF. CDR3 in DNA: TGTGCCAGCAGGACCCTGACAGAGTATAATTCACCCCTCCACTTT. The rearrangement uses TRBV2 and TRBJ1-6; D possibly corresponds to TRBD1 (5 bases). This CDR3 region has 15 residues. The germline V and J ends were trimmed by 6 bases and 4 bases, with 13 bases remaining between them. Germline V gene sequence: CDR1 SNHLY, CDR2 FYNNEI.

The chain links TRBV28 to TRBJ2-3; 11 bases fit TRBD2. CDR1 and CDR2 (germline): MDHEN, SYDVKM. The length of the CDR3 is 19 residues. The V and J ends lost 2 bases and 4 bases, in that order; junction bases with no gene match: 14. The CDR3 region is CASSLVLAGGVDYADTQYF. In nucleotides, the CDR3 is TGTGCCAGCAGTTTAGTGCTAGCGGGAGGTGTCGATTACGCAGATACGCAGTATTTT.

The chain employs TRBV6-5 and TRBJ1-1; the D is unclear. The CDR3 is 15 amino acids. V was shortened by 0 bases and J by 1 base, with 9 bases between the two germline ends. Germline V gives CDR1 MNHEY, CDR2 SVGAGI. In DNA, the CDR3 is TGTGCCAGCAGTTACTCGGTGGAGTGGAACACTGAAGCTTTCTTT. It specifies CASSYSVEWNTEAFF.

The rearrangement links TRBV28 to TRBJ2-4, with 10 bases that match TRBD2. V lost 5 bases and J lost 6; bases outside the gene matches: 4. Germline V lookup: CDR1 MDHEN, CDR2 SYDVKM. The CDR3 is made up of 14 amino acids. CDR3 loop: CASSPIAGGNIQYF. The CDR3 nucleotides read TGTGCCAGCAGTCCGATAGCGGGAGGAAACATTCAGTACTTC.